The sequence of this TCR beta chain was determined in a study of blood T cell repertoires in COVID-19. Study information: There were acute and convalescent COVID-19 samples, and they came from the United States, Italy and Spain.

V was trimmed by 1 base and J by 1 base, leaving 8 bases between them. Germline lookup yields CDR1 GTSNPN and CDR2 SVGIG (reference sequence). This CDR3 is 14 amino acids long. In the authors' methods: Nucleated cell counts were estimated from reference gene primer amplification. Sequenced by immunoSEQ multiplex PCR; TCRdb stores in-frame clones only, minus some. V and J calls plus clone size are reproduced from that table; the DNA served to infer D and trimming. The sample yields fewer than 110,000 clones, about 93% seen once. Sample: peripheral blood. The sequence came from a woman aged 30 to 39 with acute or convalescent COVID-19. The J gene is TRBJ1-5, the V gene TRBV30, with D uncertain. CDR3 sequence (DNA): TGTGCCTGGAGTGACGGTTTGAGCAATCAGCCCCAGCATTTT. Amino acid sequence: CAWSDGLSNQPQHF.